This T cell receptor beta chain was found in a study of tumor-infiltrating lymphocytes in oesophageal squamous cell carcinoma. Via MiXCR, TCRdb re-called the PCR reads, giving one row per CDR3 protein. In the table there are 19,000 or so distinct CDR3 sequences, roughly two fifths of which are singletons. This CDR3 comprises 16 residues. The germline V gene encodes CDR1 SGHVT and CDR2 SQSDAQ. V usage is TRBV7-4 and J usage is TRBJ2-4, with 8 bases lining up with TRBD1. The better agreement between TRBJ2-7 and the DNA end casts doubt on the J call. This clonotype was sampled from a male donor with esophageal squamous cell carcinoma. The sample was esophageal tumor tissue. CDR3 sequence (DNA): TGTGCCAGCAGCGGGAAGGACAGGGTGAGCTCCTACGAGCAGTACTTC. Amino acid sequence: CASSGKDRVSSYEQYF.